Listed below are T cell receptor beta chains from one sample, sequenced in a study of blood T cell repertoires in COVID-19. The assay was immunoSEQ multiplex PCR, and TCRdb's table has in-frame clones only and misses some. The sample contains 210,000 or so clones, roughly 80% of which appear only once. The sequencing input was peripheral blood. Receptor source: a woman of 80 years or more with COVID-19, enrolled during active disease. The CDR3 runs from the conserved cysteine through the conserved F or W. D genes are given only for firm matches. Only some rows state a clone size, as once, few, many or a class for expanded clones.

TRBJ2-1 NA TRBV20-1 NA TGCAGTGCCACAGTCTATGAGCAGTTCTTC CSATVYEQFF
TRBJ1-1 TRBD1 TRBV25-1 NA TGTGCCAGCAGTGATCCGGGACAGGGGGACACTGAAGCTTTCTTT CASSDPGQGDTEAFF
TRBJ2-5 TRBD1 TRBV5-4 NA TGTGCCAGCAGCTCCTCAGGGGGCGAAGAGACCCAGTACTTC CASSSSGGEETQYF
TRBJ2-7 TRBD2 TRBV5-1 NA TGCGCCAGCAGCTTGGGCTCAGGACTAGCGGGTCCGGGTCGCGCCTACGAGCAGTACTTC CASSLGSGLAGPGRAYEQYF
TRBJ2-2 TRBD2 TRBV19 NA TGTGCCAGTAGTCAAAGCGGGAGCCGAACCGGGGAGCTGTTTTTT CASSQSGSRTGELFF
TRBJ1-4 TRBD1 TRBV6-6 NA TGTGCCAGCACGCCGGGACAGGCTAATGAAAAACTGTTTTTT CASTPGQANEKLFF
TRBJ2-3 NA TRBV28 NA TGTGCCAGCAGCGTGGATACGCAGTATTTT CASSVDTQYF
TRBJ2-5 NA TRBV5-4 NA TGTGCCAGCAGCCAGCAGCGACGGGTGGAGACCCAGTACTTC CASSQQRRVETQYF
TRBJ1-6 NA TRBV6-4 NA TGTGCCAGCAGTGTTGGCCCCTCGCCCTATAATTCACCCCTCCACTTT CASSVGPSPYNSPLHF
TRBJ1-6 TRBD1 TRBV18 NA TGTGCCAGCTCACCCAGACAGGGCGATTCACCCCTCCACTTT CASSPRQGDSPLHF
TRBJ1-1 NA TRBV6-5 once TGTGCCAGCAGTACCGGCCTAGCCCTGAACACTGAAGCTTTCTTT CASSTGLALNTEAFF
TRBJ1-5 TRBD1 TRBV28 NA TGTGCCAGCACCCTGACAGGGAGTCAGCCCCAGCATTTT CASTLTGSQPQHF
TRBJ1-2 NA TRBV5-5 NA TGTGCCAGCAGCTCGATCCCGGAAGGGGCTGGCTACACCTTC CASSSIPEGAGYTF
TRBJ1-4 NA TRBV6-5 NA TGTGCCAGCAGAGACCGAAGCGTGGTGGGTGAAAAACTGTTTTTT CASRDRSVVGEKLFF
TRBJ1-5 TRBD1 TRBV28 NA TGTGCCAGCAGTTTATCCTGGACAGGGAATCAGCCCCAGCATTTT CASSLSWTGNQPQHF
TRBJ2-2 TRBD2 TRBV6-5 NA TGTGCCAGCAGTTACTCCCCTAGCGGAGGGGAGCTGTTTTTT CASSYSPSGGELFF
TRBJ2-5 NA TRBV5-4 NA TGTGCCAGCAGCACCCGGGACAAAGTAGAGACCCAGTACTTC CASSTRDKVETQYF
TRBJ2-7 NA TRBV18 NA TGTGCCAGCTCACGGGTACAGGGACAAGGGGTCGAGCAGTACTTC CASSRVQGQGVEQYF
TRBJ1-5 NA TRBV5-1 NA TGCGCCAGCAGCCCCGGGGGGTACAATCAGCCCCAGCATTTT CASSPGGYNQPQHF
TRBJ1-1 NA TRBV18 few TGTGCCAGCTCACGCGGACAGATGAACACTGAAGCTTTCTTT CASSRGQMNTEAFF
TRBJ1-3 NA TRBV3-1/TRBV3-2 NA TGTGCCAGCAGCCGTGGGCAGTCTGGAAACACCATATATTTT CASSRGQSGNTIYF
TRBJ2-2 TRBD1 TRBV28 NA TGTGCCAGCACCAAGGGGGACAGGGGATTCGCCGGGGAGCTGTTTTTT CASTKGDRGFAGELFF
TRBJ2-3 NA TRBV5-1 NA TGCGCCAGCAGCTTTTCAGGGCAGGGAGATACGCAGTATTTT CASSFSGQGDTQYF
TRBJ1-6 TRBD1 TRBV29-1 NA TGCAGCGTCGATACAGGGGGCCAGGGGCCCCTCCACTTT CSVDTGGQGPLHF
TRBJ1-6 NA TRBV25-1 NA TGTGCCAGCAGTGGGCAGAACTCCTATAATTCACCCCTCCACTTT CASSGQNSYNSPLHF
TRBJ1-1 TRBD1 TRBV5-4 NA TGTGCCAGCAGCGCCGGGACAGGGAGAAACCTGAACACTGAAGCTTTCTTT CASSAGTGRNLNTEAFF
TRBJ1-1 NA TRBV3-1/TRBV3-2 NA TGTGCCAGCAGCCTCTCGGTCCCAAACACTGAAGCTTTCTTT CASSLSVPNTEAFF
TRBJ2-6 NA TRBV28 NA TGTGCCACCCTATCGGGAGCTGGGGCCAACGTCCTGACTTTC CATLSGAGANVLTF